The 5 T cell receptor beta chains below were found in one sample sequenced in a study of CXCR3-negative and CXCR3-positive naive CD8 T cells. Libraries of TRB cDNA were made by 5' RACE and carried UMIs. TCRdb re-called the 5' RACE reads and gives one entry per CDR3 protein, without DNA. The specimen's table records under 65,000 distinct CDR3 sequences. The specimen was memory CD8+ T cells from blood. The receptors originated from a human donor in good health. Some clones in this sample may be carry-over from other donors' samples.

The CDR3 is CSAPTGGGAPYEQYF. The rearrangement joins TRBV20-1 to TRBJ2-7; TCRdb reports TRBD2, a call that lacks DNA to check it against. Germline CDR1 is DFQATT and CDR2 is SNEGSKA (reference sequence). This CDR3 has 15 residues.

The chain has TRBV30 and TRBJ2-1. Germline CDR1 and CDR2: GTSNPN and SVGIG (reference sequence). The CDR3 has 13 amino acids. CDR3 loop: CAWTGTFYNEQFF.

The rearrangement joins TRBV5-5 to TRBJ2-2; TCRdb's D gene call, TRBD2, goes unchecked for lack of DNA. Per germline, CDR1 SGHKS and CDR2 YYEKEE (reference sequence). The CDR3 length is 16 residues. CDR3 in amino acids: CASSLEDPLGAGELFF.

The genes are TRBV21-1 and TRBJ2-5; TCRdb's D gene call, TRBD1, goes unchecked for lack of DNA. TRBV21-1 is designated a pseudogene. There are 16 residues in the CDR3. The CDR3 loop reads CASRIRDRGPGETQYF.

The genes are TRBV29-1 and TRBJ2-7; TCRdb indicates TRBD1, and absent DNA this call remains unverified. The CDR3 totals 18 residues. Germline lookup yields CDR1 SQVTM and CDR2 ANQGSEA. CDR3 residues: CSVEDVLGDKSGGYEQYF.